The 21 T cell receptor beta chains in this list originate from one sample, sequenced in a study of T-cell reconstitution after alpha-beta-depleted transplantation in children. The library targeted TCRbeta and was prepared with unique molecular identifiers. Using its own MiXCR run on the PCR reads, TCRdb lists one record per CDR3 protein. The sample lists some 500,000 distinct CDR3 sequences, about 18% occurring once. Material: PBMCs from the stem cell graft donor, obtained from the stem cell graft. All receptors derive from a human donor who donated a stem cell graft to a child with acute lymphoblastic leukemia.

The CDR3 coding sequence is TGTGCCACCAGCAGAGCTAACAGGAAGAACACTGAAGCTTTCTTT. It is translated as CATSRANRKNTEAFF. The rearrangement links TRBV15 to TRBJ1-1; D may be TRBD1 (5 bases). V dropped 1 base and J dropped 1 base, with 10 bases sitting between them. This CDR3 has 15 amino acids. The V gene's germline CDR1 is LNHNV and CDR2 YYDKDF (reference sequence).

This clonotype was found a few times. The chain combines TRBV5-1 with TRBJ2-1; a possible D gene is TRBD2 (5 bases). The V end was cut by 0 bases, the J end by 6 bases, with 7 bases between. The CDR3 length is 13 residues. The V gene's germline CDR1 is SGHRS and CDR2 YFSETQ. CDR3 in amino acids: CASSLDAGNEQFF. The CDR3 DNA reads TGCGCCAGCAGCTTGGATGCGGGCAATGAGCAGTTCTTC.

This clonotype occurred a few times. This chain connects TRBV5-1 to TRBJ2-7; 9 bases map to TRBD2. The V segment lost 1 base and the J segment 4 bases; nucleotides outside the gene matches: 9. Germline loops: CDR1 SGHRS, CDR2 YFSETQ. This CDR3 has 16 residues. The CDR3 sequence: CASSLTWGTSGYEQYF. The CDR3 DNA reads TGCGCCAGCAGCTTGACATGGGGCACTAGCGGGTACGAGCAGTACTTC.

This clonotype was detected a few times. V usage is TRBV4-2 and J usage is TRBJ1-1; D gene ambiguous. The CDR3 spans 12 residues. The V end was cut by 0 bases, the J end by 4 bases, with 3 bases between. Germline CDR1 LGHNA, CDR2 YNFKEQ. This chain's CDR3 is CASSQEATEAFF. The CDR3 nucleotides are TGTGCCAGCAGCCAAGAAGCCACTGAAGCTTTCTTT.

This chain connects TRBV10-2 to TRBJ2-1; 7 bases are a match to TRBD2. V lost 6 bases, J lost 8 bases, and 13 bases stayed unmatched. CDR1 is WSHSY, CDR2 SAAADI, per germline. The CDR3 is made up of 15 amino acids. CDR3 DNA sequence: TGCGCCAGCAGCCCCCTAGCGGTTCTAGCATATGAGCAGTTCTTC. Encoded protein: CASSPLAVLAYEQFF.

V gene TRBV5-1 combines with J gene TRBJ2-3; 9 nucleotides line up with TRBD1. The V gene's germline CDR1 is SGHRS and CDR2 YFSETQ. The V and J ends lost 7 bases and 3 bases, in that order; junction bases with no gene match: 6. This CDR3 spans 14 amino acids. CDR3 region: CASGRQGVTDTQYF. The CDR3 DNA reads as TGCGCCAGCGGACGACAGGGGGTTACAGATACGCAGTATTTT.

The sample holds a few counts of this clonotype. The rearrangement joins TRBV15 to TRBJ1-1; the D gene is possibly TRBD1 (5 bases). The CDR3 totals 15 residues. Germline CDR1 LNHNV, CDR2 YYDKDF (reference sequence). V shed 3 bases and J shed 0 bases, with 11 bases lying between them. The chain's CDR3 is CATSSRGGMNTEAFF. The CDR3 nucleotides read TGTGCCACCAGCAGTCGCGGGGGTATGAACACTGAAGCTTTCTTT. The full variable domain, with the rest looked up from reference TRBV15 and TRBJ1-1, is DAMVIQNPRYQVTQFGKPVTLSCSQTLNHNVMYWYQQKSSQAPKLLFHYYDKDFNNEADTPDNFQSRRPNTSFCFLDIRSPGLGDTAMYLCATSSRGGMNTEAFFGQGTRLTVV.

The chain employs TRBV5-1 and TRBJ1-1; D unclear. The CDR3 is 15 amino acids. V was trimmed by 4 bases and J by 0 bases, leaving 13 bases between them. Looked up from germline, CDR1 is SGHRS and CDR2 is YFSETQ. The CDR3 here is CASSNGLRVNTEAFF. The CDR3 DNA sequence: TGCGCCAGCAGCAACGGGTTGAGGGTGAACACTGAAGCTTTCTTT.

Only a few counts were recorded for this clonotype. This sequence joins TRBV5-1 and TRBJ2-2, with a weak D call TRBD2 (5 bases). CDR3 length: 16 residues. Germline loops: CDR1 SGHRS, CDR2 YFSETQ. Trimming shortened V by 4 bases and J by 0 bases, and 13 bases separated the two germline ends. The DNA of the CDR3 is TGCGCCAGCAGCCCGGAGGTAGCAGCGAACACCGGGGAGCTGTTTTTT. Its translation is CASSPEVAANTGELFF.

This clonotype was observed a handful of times. The chain joins TRBV12-3 or TRBV12-4 to TRBJ2-1, with D unresolved. Deletions cut 2 bases from V and 3 bases from J, with 14 bases between. The CDR3 totals 16 residues. The chain's CDR3 is CASSLSPLSIYNEQFF. DNA for the CDR3: TGTGCCAGCAGTTTATCACCGTTAAGTATCTACAATGAGCAGTTCTTC.

In its sample, this clonotype was seen a few times. The gene calls are TRBV3-1 and TRBJ1-2; the D gene is possibly TRBD1 (5 bases). In germline, CDR1 is LGHDT, CDR2 YNNKEL (reference sequence). V shed 4 bases and J shed 1 base, with 13 bases lying between them. This CDR3 has 15 amino acids. CDR3 DNA: TGTGCCAGCAGCCCCGGGGGGACTCTTAACTATGGCTACACCTTC. Its translation: CASSPGGTLNYGYTF. The variable domain in full, completed from reference TRBV3-1 and TRBJ1-2, reads DTAVSQTPKYLVTQMGNDKSIKCEQNLGHDTMYWYKQDSKKFLKIMFSYNNKELIINETVPNRFSPKSPDKAHLNLHINSLELGDSAVYFCASSPGGTLNYGYTFGSGTRLTVV.

The J gene is TRBJ1-1, the V gene TRBV4-1, with D tentatively TRBD1 (5 bases). The V gene lost 3 bases and the J gene lost 1 base, with 12 bases spanning the gap. Germline loops: CDR1 MGHRA, CDR2 YSYEKL. This CDR3 has 15 residues. The CDR3 DNA is TGCGCCAGCAGCCAGTCAGGGCTCGGGAACACTGAAGCTTTCTTT. This encodes CASSQSGLGNTEAFF.

A few counts support this clonotype. The CDR3 region is CASTEGGRYSGNTIYF. The DNA for the CDR3 is TGTGCCAGCACCGAGGGGGGGCGTTACTCTGGAAACACCATATATTTT. The gene calls are TRBV12-3 or TRBV12-4 and TRBJ1-3; TRBD1 might be the D (6 bases). V shed 7 bases and J shed 0 bases, with 16 bases lying between them. This CDR3 is 16 amino acids long.

This clonotype was seen at least ten times. The chain joins TRBV7-9 to TRBJ2-3, with no clear D. CDR1 and CDR2 from the germline V gene are SEHNR and FQNEAQ (reference sequence). Trimming cost V 8 bases and J 4 bases, with 10 bases left between them. The CDR3 has 12 amino acids. The CDR3 protein is CASGPGPDTQYF. CDR3 DNA sequence: TGTGCCAGCGGCCCTGGCCCAGATACGCAGTATTTT. The whole variable domain, filled in from reference TRBV7-9 and TRBJ2-3, reads DTGVSQNPRHKITKRGQNVTFRCDPISEHNRLYWYRQTLGQGPEFLTYFQNEAQLEKSRLLSDRFSAERPKGSFSTLEIQRTEQGDSAMYLCASGPGPDTQYFGPGTRLTVL.

This clonotype was found a few times. The V call is TRBV19, the J call TRBJ1-1, with D unclear. Germline V lookup: CDR1 LNHDA, CDR2 SQIVND (reference sequence). V was shortened by 3 bases and J by 5 bases, with 7 bases between the two germline ends. The CDR3 is 12 amino acids. The CDR3 region has the DNA TGTGCCAGTAGTATTGGGGTTACTGAAGCTTTCTTT. Translation: CASSIGVTEAFF.

The sample holds a few counts of this clonotype. The chain combines TRBV12-3 or TRBV12-4 with TRBJ1-5; D not certain. This CDR3 contains 14 residues. Deletions cut 2 bases from V and 4 bases from J, with 9 bases between. The CDR3 here is CASSLILGNQPQHF. The CDR3 nucleotides are TGTGCCAGCAGTTTAATTCTGGGAAATCAGCCCCAGCATTTT.

There are a few counts of this clonotype. The chain employs TRBV12-3 or TRBV12-4 and TRBJ1-2; D remains ambiguous. V gave up 5 bases and J gave up 4 bases, with 8 bases separating them. The CDR3 sequence is 12 residues long. The CDR3 reads CASSTLTYGYTF. CDR3 sequence (DNA): TGTGCCAGCAGTACGTTGACCTATGGCTACACCTTC.

The chain combines TRBV12-5 with TRBJ2-3, with a tentative D call TRBD1 (6 bases). Per the germline V gene, CDR1 is LGHNT and CDR2 is FRNRAP. The CDR3 is 14 amino acids. Deletions cut 5 bases from V and 6 bases from J, with 15 bases between. The CDR3 region is CASGPEGEWDTQYF. CDR3 in DNA: TGTGCTAGTGGTCCCGAGGGGGAATGGGATACGCAGTATTTT.

V and J are TRBV5-1 and TRBJ2-3; no clear D gene. In germline, CDR1 is SGHRS, CDR2 YFSETQ. The CDR3 contains 16 residues. Trimming cost V 1 base and J 4 bases, with 16 bases left between them. CDR3: CASSLIRRRSSDTQYF. The CDR3 DNA reads as TGCGCCAGCAGCTTGATAAGGCGGCGGTCGTCAGATACGCAGTATTTT.

This clonotype was detected a few times. The gene calls are TRBV12-3 or TRBV12-4 and TRBJ2-3; D is ambiguous. Trimming pared 4 bases from V and 1 base from J, leaving 9 bases between. The CDR3 length is 14 residues. The CDR3 bases are TGTGCCAGCAGTTCCAATAAAGGCACAGATACGCAGTATTTT. Protein sequence: CASSSNKGTDTQYF.

The J gene is TRBJ1-2, the V gene TRBV20-1, with 8 positions matching TRBD1. With 4 bases clipped from V and 5 bases from J, the junction kept 6 bases outside the gene matches. This CDR3 spans 13 amino acids. Germline CDR1 reads DFQATT; CDR2 reads SNEGSKA (reference sequence). The CDR3 region has the DNA TGCAGTGCTATCGGACAGGGCTTTTATGGCTACACCTTC. Its protein product is CSAIGQGFYGYTF.